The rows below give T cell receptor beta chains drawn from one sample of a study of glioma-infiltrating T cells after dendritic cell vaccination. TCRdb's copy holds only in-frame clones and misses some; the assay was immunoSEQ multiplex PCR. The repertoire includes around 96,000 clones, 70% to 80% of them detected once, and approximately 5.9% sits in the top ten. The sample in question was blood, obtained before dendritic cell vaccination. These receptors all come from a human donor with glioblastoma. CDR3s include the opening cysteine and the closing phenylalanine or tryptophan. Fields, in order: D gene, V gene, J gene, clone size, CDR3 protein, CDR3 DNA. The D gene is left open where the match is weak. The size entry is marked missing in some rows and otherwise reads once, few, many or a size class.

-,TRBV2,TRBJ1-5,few,CASSESDGLYQPQHF,TGTGCCAGCAGTGAGTCTGACGGACTTTATCAGCCCCAGCATTTT
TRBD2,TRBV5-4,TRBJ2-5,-,CASSHPNSGREETQYF,TGTGCCAGCAGTCACCCGAATAGCGGGAGGGAAGAGACCCAGTACTTC
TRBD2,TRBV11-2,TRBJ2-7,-,CASSLGPLAGEVQYF,TGTGCCAGCAGCTTAGGGCCACTAGCGGGAGAGGTGCAGTACTTC
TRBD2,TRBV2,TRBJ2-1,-,CASSVRDRGEGEQFF,TGTGCCAGCAGTGTCCGGGACCGCGGGGAGGGGGAGCAGTTCTTC
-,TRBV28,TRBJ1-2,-,CASSLLYRDSSLYTF,TGTGCCAGCAGTTTACTCTACAGGGATTCTTCCCTCTACACCTTC
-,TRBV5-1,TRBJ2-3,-,CASSGLTGPDTQYF,TGCGCCAGCAGCGGGTTAACAGGACCAGATACGCAGTATTTT
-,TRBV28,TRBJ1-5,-,CASSLPGVQPQHF,TGTGCCAGCAGTTTGCCGGGAGTTCAGCCCCAGCATTTT
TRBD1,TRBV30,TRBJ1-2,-,CACWGTGQGFVGYTF,TGTGCCTGTTGGGGTACCGGACAGGGCTTCGTAGGCTACACCTTC
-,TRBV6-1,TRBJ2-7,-,CASSQAAGTYEQHF,TGTGCCAGCAGTCAAGCAGCAGGAACGTACGAGCAGCACTTC
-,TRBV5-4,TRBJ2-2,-,CASSPPTTGELFF,TGTGCCAGCAGCCCACCTACCACCGGGGAGCTGTTTTTT
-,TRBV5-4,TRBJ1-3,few,CASSLGTLKNTIYF,TGTGCCAGCAGCTTGGGGACACTAAAAAACACCATATATTTT
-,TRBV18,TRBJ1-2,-,CASSAGRRTLTNYGYTF,TGTGCCAGCTCAGCAGGGCGCCGGACGCTAACTAACTATGGCTACACCTTC
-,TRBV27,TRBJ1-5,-,CASSFFIGGRGNQPQHF,TGTGCCAGCAGTTTCTTTATAGGGGGTAGAGGCAATCAGCCCCAGCATTTT
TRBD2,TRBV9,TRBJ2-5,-,CASSVGIRGEVEETQYF,TGTGCCAGCAGCGTAGGGATACGGGGGGAGGTAGAAGAGACCCAGTACTTC
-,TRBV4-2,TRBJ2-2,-,CASSQDYPAVANTGELFF,TGTGCCAGCAGCCAAGATTATCCGGCGGTAGCGAACACCGGGGAGCTGTTTTTT
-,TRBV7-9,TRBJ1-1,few,CASSSTDGNTEAFF,TGTGCCAGCAGCTCGACAGACGGAAACACTGAAGCTTTCTTT
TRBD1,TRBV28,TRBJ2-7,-,CASSSHRTGTGTYEQYF,TGTGCCAGCAGTTCCCACCGAACCGGGACAGGGACCTACGAGCAGTACTTC
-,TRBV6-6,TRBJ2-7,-,CASSYSGRNYEQYF,TGTGCCAGCAGTTACTCGGGGAGGAACTACGAGCAGTACTTC
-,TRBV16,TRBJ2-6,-,CASSQERSSNVLTF,TGTGCCAGCAGCCAAGAAAGGAGTTCCAACGTCCTGACTTTC
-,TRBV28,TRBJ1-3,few,CASSQLTVPFF,TGTGCCAGCAGCCAACTGACAGTACCCTTCTTT
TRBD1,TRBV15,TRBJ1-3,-,CATSLRDRAFSGNTIYF,TGTGCCACCAGCCTCCGGGACAGGGCATTCTCTGGAAACACCATATATTTT
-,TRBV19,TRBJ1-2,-,CASSRMTGYYGGYTF,TGTGCCAGTAGTAGAATGACAGGATATTATGGCGGCTACACCTTC
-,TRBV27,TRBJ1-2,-,CASSRLTATQNYGYTF,TGTGCCAGCAGTCGCTTGACAGCGACCCAGAACTATGGCTACACCTTC
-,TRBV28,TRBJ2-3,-,CASTPSRTDTQYF,TGTGCCAGCACCCCTTCCCGCACAGATACGCAGTATTTT
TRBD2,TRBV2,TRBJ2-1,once,CASSHGLAGGSAYNEQFF,TGTGCCAGCAGTCATGGACTAGCGGGGGGATCCGCCTACAATGAGCAGTTCTTC
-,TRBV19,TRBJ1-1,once,CASSINRAGNTEAFF,TGTGCCAGTAGTATAAACAGGGCAGGGAACACTGAAGCTTTCTTT
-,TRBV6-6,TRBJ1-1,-,CASSYYEAGVTEAFF,TGTGCCAGCAGTTACTACGAGGCAGGGGTCACTGAAGCTTTCTTT
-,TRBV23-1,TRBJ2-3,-,CASSQYNRAFSAGASDTQYF,TGCGCCAGCAGTCAATACAACAGGGCGTTCTCCGCGGGAGCTTCCGATACGCAGTATTTT
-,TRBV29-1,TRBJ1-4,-,CSVFPTGSEKLFF,TGCAGCGTTTTCCCCACTGGTAGTGAAAAACTGTTTTTT
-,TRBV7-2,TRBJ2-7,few,CASSLGTAAYEQYF,TGTGCCAGCAGCTTAGGGACAGCGGCCTACGAGCAGTACTTC
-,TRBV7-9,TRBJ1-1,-,CASSARERGEAFF,TGTGCCAGCAGTGCCAGGGAAAGGGGTGAAGCTTTCTTT
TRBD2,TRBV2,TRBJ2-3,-,CASSAVTSGGTDTQYF,TGTGCCAGCAGTGCGGTCACTAGCGGGGGGACAGATACGCAGTATTTT
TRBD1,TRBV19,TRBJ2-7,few,CASSLFTGTGYDEQYF,TGTGCCAGTAGTCTCTTTACCGGGACAGGGTACGACGAGCAGTACTTC
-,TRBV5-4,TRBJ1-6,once,CASSLTGPSNSPLHF,TGTGCCAGCAGCTTAACAGGGCCGTCTAATTCACCCCTCCACTTT
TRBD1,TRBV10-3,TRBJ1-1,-,CAIRTGGTEAFF,TGTGCCATCAGGACAGGGGGCACTGAAGCTTTCTTT
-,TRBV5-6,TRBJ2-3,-,CASSLRQGRPTDTQYF,TGTGCCAGCAGCTTGCGGCAGGGGAGACCCACAGATACGCAGTATTTT
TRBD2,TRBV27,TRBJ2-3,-,CASSFRSRSLAGSADTQYF,TGTGCCAGCAGTTTTCGATCTCGGTCGTTAGCGGGTTCTGCAGATACGCAGTATTTT